Listed below are T cell receptor beta chains from one sample, sequenced in a study of CD8 T cells in ankylosing spondylitis. Each CDR3 protein is one row after TCRdb ran MiXCR on the 5' RACE reads. The sample lists roughly 240,000 distinct CDR3 sequences, approximately 8.4% seen once, with roughly 4.9% in the top ten. Sequenced sample: blood, either unsorted or a sorted T cell fraction (not recorded which). The source of these receptors is a female donor with ankylosing spondylitis or in good health (not recorded which). Both conserved end residues are part of each CDR3. The D gene is left open where the match is weak. Clone size is not always given. Where it is, it says once, few, many or a class for expanded clones.

v_call	j_call	clone_size	d_call	cdr3_nt	cdr3_aa
TRBV14	TRBJ2-7	many	-	TGTGCCAGCAGTGGGCAATGGTACGAGCAGTACTTC	CASSGQWYEQYF
TRBV29-1	TRBJ1-5	many	TRBD1	TGCAGCGTCGGGACAGGGGATCAGCCCCAGCATTTT	CSVGTGDQPQHF
TRBV30	TRBJ1-1	-	TRBD1	TGTGCCTGGGAGACAGGGGCGAACACTGAAGCTTTCTTT	CAWETGANTEAFF
TRBV12-3/TRBV12-4	TRBJ2-5	many	-	TGTGCCAGCAGTTTGACTAGATGGGAGACCCAGTACTTC	CASSLTRWETQYF
TRBV12-3/TRBV12-4	TRBJ1-1	-	-	TGTGCCAGCAGTTTCCGGCAGAAAGCTTTCTTT	CASSFRQKAFF
TRBV15	TRBJ2-4	few	-	TGTGCCACCAGCCCCCTGGGTCTAGCCAAAAACATTCAGTACTTC	CATSPLGLAKNIQYF
TRBV21-1	TRBJ2-2	many	-	TGTGCCAGCAGCAAATCCTCGTACGGAGGGCGGGAGAGGGTCACCGGGGAGCTGTTTTTT	CASSKSSYGGRERVTGELFF
TRBV2	TRBJ2-5	few	-	TGTGCCAGCATGGAAGGGGCCAGGGAGACCCAGTACTTC	CASMEGARETQYF
TRBV5-1	TRBJ1-1	many	-	TGCGCCAGCAGCTTGGGGGATGGGAACACTGAAGCTTTCTTT	CASSLGDGNTEAFF
TRBV7-3	TRBJ1-6	many	-	TGTGCCAGCAGCTTAACGGAAGGGGCACCCCTCCACTTT	CASSLTEGAPLHF
TRBV11-2	TRBJ2-7	few	-	TGTGCCAGCAGCTTAGATCAGCGAGACTGGCCCTACGAGCAGTACTTC	CASSLDQRDWPYEQYF
TRBV24-1	TRBJ1-1	many	-	TGTGCCACCAGAATTGGTGGGAACACTGAAGCTTTCTTT	CATRIGGNTEAFF
TRBV20-1	TRBJ2-3	many	TRBD2	TGCAGTGCTAGAGGACTAGCGGGAGGGATCACAGATACGCAGTATTTT	CSARGLAGGITDTQYF
TRBV5-1	TRBJ2-3	many	TRBD1	TGCGCCAGCAGCCCGGGACAGAGGGCAGATACGCAGTATTTT	CASSPGQRADTQYF
TRBV28	TRBJ1-6	many	-	TGTGCCAGCAGGCCGGGGGGCGCGAGCCATTCACCCCTCCACTTT	CASRPGGASHSPLHF
TRBV3-1	TRBJ1-2	many	-	TGTGCCAGCAGCCAAGAATTCCTTGCGACAGCTCTGGGTGGCTACACCTTC	CASSQEFLATALGGYTF
TRBV25-1	TRBJ1-5	many	-	TGTGCCAGCGGAGGGGGAGAACAGCCCCAGCATTTT	CASGGGEQPQHF
TRBV6-2/TRBV6-3	TRBJ1-5	many	-	TGTGCCAGCGCAGGGTGGGTTCAGCCCCAGCATTTT	CASAGWVQPQHF
TRBV28	TRBJ2-1	-	TRBD2	TGTGCCAGCAGTTTGTGGGGGAGGGAGAGCAATGAGCAGTTCTTC	CASSLWGRESNEQFF
TRBV7-9	TRBJ2-2	many	-	TGTGCCAGCAGCTTTGGTGGTGGGGAGCTGTTTTTT	CASSFGGGELFF
TRBV6-5	TRBJ2-6	few	-	TGTGCCAGCAGTTTTCATGCCTCTGGGGCCAACGTCCTGACTTTC	CASSFHASGANVLTF
TRBV11-2	TRBJ1-1	-	-	TGTGCCAGCAGGTTATCAGGAGGGAACCCTGAAGCTTTCTTT	CASRLSGGNPEAFF
TRBV7-8	TRBJ2-7	many	-	TGTGCCAGCAGCTTAGCCCAGGGGAGGGCGTACGAGCAGTACTTC	CASSLAQGRAYEQYF
TRBV5-1	TRBJ1-3	-	-	TGCGCCAGCAGCTTGGACGGGGTCCAGGACACCATATATTTT	CASSLDGVQDTIYF
TRBV5-6	TRBJ2-5	many	-	TGTGCCAGCAGCCCAGTCAGTAAAGAGACCCAGTACTTC	CASSPVSKETQYF
TRBV7-9	TRBJ2-1	few	TRBD2	TGTGCCAGCAGCCCTCGGACTAGCTTCGGGGAGAATGAGCAGTTCTTC	CASSPRTSFGENEQFF
TRBV7-2	TRBJ2-5	-	-	TGTGCCAGCAGTTCTCAGTCCGGGGAAGAGACCCAGTACTTC	CASSSQSGEETQYF
TRBV29-1	TRBJ2-7	many	-	TGCAGCGTCCTAGACAACTCCTACGAGCAGTACTTC	CSVLDNSYEQYF
TRBV20-1	TRBJ1-5	few	-	TGCAGTGCTGAGGGTCCCAGACAGGTACTCCAGCATTTT	CSAEGPRQVLQHF
TRBV29-1	TRBJ2-7	many	-	TGCAGTGCATCGGGCAGGGATTCCTACGAGCAGTACTTC	CSASGRDSYEQYF
TRBV7-2	TRBJ2-5	few	-	TGTGCCAGCAGCTCAGGGTCCCAAGAGACCCAGTACTTC	CASSSGSQETQYF
TRBV15	TRBJ1-4	many	-	TGTGCCACCAGCAGAGGGCCGGGGGGGCAGGCTAATGAAAAACTGTTTTTT	CATSRGPGGQANEKLFF
TRBV12-3/TRBV12-4	TRBJ2-1	many	TRBD1	TGTGCCAGCAGCTCACAGGGGTCCTACAATGAGCAGTTCTTC	CASSSQGSYNEQFF
TRBV27	TRBJ2-1	many	TRBD2	TGTGCCAGCAGTGTATCCGGGACTAGCGGGAGGGTTCTACTCTTC	CASSVSGTSGRVLLF
TRBV3-1	TRBJ1-1	many	TRBD1	TGTGCCAGCAGCCAAGTCCGGGACAGCCAAGCTTTCTTT	CASSQVRDSQAFF
TRBV7-2	TRBJ1-2	once	TRBD1	TGTGCCAGCAGCTACCGACAGGGGGACCTGAACTATGGCTACACCTTC	CASSYRQGDLNYGYTF
TRBV3-1	TRBJ1-2	many	-	TGTGCCAGCAGCCTACGGGGGTTCGGCCAGAATGGCTACACCTTC	CASSLRGFGQNGYTF
TRBV9	TRBJ1-3	many	-	TGTGCCAGCAGCGCAGGGTCCACCTCTGGAAACACCATATATTTT	CASSAGSTSGNTIYF
TRBV7-3	TRBJ2-6	few	-	TGTGCCAGCAGCTCTCCGGGACTTCACTCTGGGGCCAACGTCCTGACTTTC	CASSSPGLHSGANVLTF
TRBV24-1	TRBJ2-2	few	-	TGTGCCACCAGTGATTGGGGGGAACCCGGGGAGCTGTTTTTT	CATSDWGEPGELFF
TRBV7-8	TRBJ2-3	many	TRBD2	TGTGCCAGCAGCTTAGAGGGACTAGCGGGAGATACGCAGTATTTT	CASSLEGLAGDTQYF
TRBV20-1	TRBJ1-5	many	-	TGCAGTGCTAGAGACTACAAGACAGTTCAGCCCCAGCATTTT	CSARDYKTVQPQHF
TRBV5-1	TRBJ2-1	many	TRBD2	TGCGCCAGCAGCTTTGAAGCGGGAGGGAATGAGCAGTTCTTC	CASSFEAGGNEQFF
TRBV12-3/TRBV12-4	TRBJ1-2	many	TRBD1	TGTGCCACCAGCACCCCCTCGACAGGGGATAATGGCTACACCTTC	CATSTPSTGDNGYTF
TRBV9	TRBJ1-5	many	-	TGTGCCAGCAGCTTAAAACTGACAAGCCCCCAGCATTTT	CASSLKLTSPQHF
TRBV10-3	TRBJ2-7	many	-	TGTGCCATCAATAGCCGGAGCTCCTACGAGCAGTACTTC	CAINSRSSYEQYF
TRBV5-1	TRBJ2-7	-	TRBD1	TGCGCCAGCAGCTTGGAGGGACAGGGGTTTTACGAGCAGTACTTC	CASSLEGQGFYEQYF
TRBV10-3	TRBJ1-4	many	-	TGTGCCATCAGTTCCCCAGGGCGGGATGAAAAACTGTTTTTT	CAISSPGRDEKLFF
TRBV2	TRBJ2-3	many	TRBD1	TGTGCCAGCAGTGACCAGGGGGAGGATACGCAGTATTTT	CASSDQGEDTQYF
TRBV7-8	TRBJ2-3	many	TRBD2	TGTGCCAGCAGCCCACTAGCGGGAAACACAGATACGCAGTATTTT	CASSPLAGNTDTQYF
TRBV20-1	TRBJ1-2	many	-	TGCAGTGCTCCGAGACCGTCGGGCTACACCTTC	CSAPRPSGYTF
TRBV7-2	TRBJ1-1	many	-	TGTGCCAGCAGCTTGGGGGGCGCTGGGACTGAAGCTTTCTTT	CASSLGGAGTEAFF
TRBV5-1	TRBJ2-3	many	-	TGCGCCAGCAGCCTCGGAGCGGATAGCACAGATACGCAGTATTTT	CASSLGADSTDTQYF
TRBV25-1	TRBJ2-3	-	-	TGTGCCAGCAGTGAACTTGGTAGTGATACGCCGTATTTT	CASSELGSDTPYF
TRBV28	TRBJ2-1	-	TRBD1	TGTGCCAGCAGTCCCCCAGGGGGCTTCGTTGTTTACAATGAGCAGTTCTTC	CASSPPGGFVVYNEQFF
TRBV29-1	TRBJ2-6	few	-	TGCAGCGTTGCCGTAGCCACGAGTAGGGCCAACGTCCTGACTTTC	CSVAVATSRANVLTF
TRBV7-2	TRBJ1-2	-	-	TGTGCCAGCAGCTTAAATACAAAATCTAACTATGGCTACACCTTC	CASSLNTKSNYGYTF
TRBV5-6	TRBJ2-3	many	TRBD1	TGTGCCAGCAGACAGGGGTTAGATACGCAGTATTTT	CASRQGLDTQYF